This T cell receptor (beta chain) stems from a study of CDR3 diversity in severe acne. This clonotype appeared many times. This clone may be a read error of a much larger clone one base away. TCRdb re-analysed the PCR reads in MiXCR, keeping a single row per CDR3 protein. The sample includes tens of thousands of distinct CDR3 sequences, around 50% of them seen just once. The specimen was blood. The TCR originated in a male donor in good health, without acne.

This chain's CDR3 is CACSPSRTYEQYF. The DNA of the CDR3 is TGTGCCTGCTCCCCATCTAGAACCTACGAGCAGTACTTC. This chain links TRBV18 with TRBJ2-7; D remains ambiguous. The CDR3 consists of 13 residues. Germline V gene lookup returns CDR1 KGHSH and CDR2 LQKENI.